This T cell receptor beta chain was sequenced for a study of blood T cell repertoires in COVID-19 (dated by TCRdb to 2018 to 2021). Regarding the study in general: Collaborator samples came from the United States, Italy and Spain and covered acute and convalescent phases of COVID-19. The sample metadata nearly always contained a de-identified subject ID, COVID-19 status, age in years and sex. The material from the prospective study consisted of cDNA or gDNA derived from T cells, B-cell-depleted T cells, or PBMCs. Where available, HLA class I and class II types were obtained from metadata supplied by the sample provider rather than from assay-based typing. The repertoires were released in a freely available public database intended as a resource for research on the immune response to SARS-CoV-2. Samples were obtained from the ongoing ImmuneRACE study (first 160 participants) and from about 1,300 subjects provided by 6 global collaborators. Deeply sampled blood TCRbeta repertoires from subjects exposed to, actively infected with, or recovered from COVID-19 were included in the dataset.

CDR1 and CDR2 (LNHDA, SQIVND) derive from the germline V gene (reference sequence). V sheds 9 bases and J sheds 3 bases, leaving 18 bases between their ends. From the cysteine up to the phenylalanine, the CDR3 has a length of 15 residues. Solely the CDR3 DNA is kept, with 45 bases framed from the first base. As concerns this clone: Its antigen specificity is not known. Base qualities are not recorded, but no much larger clone differs from it by a single base.

Collaborating institutions collected whole blood in K2EDTA tubes following their own protocols. For TCRbeta analysis, collaborators shipped samples in one of three forms: frozen whole blood, isolated PBMCs, or DNA extracted from either of those sample types. TCRbeta CDR3 regions were amplified from genomic DNA using the immunoSEQ Assay, a bias-controlled multiplex PCR. The paper's data handling went like this. Within the assay, amplification of reference gene primers was used to estimate how many nucleated cells each sample contained. To quantify the absolute abundance of each unique TCRbeta CDR3 rearrangement, sequence reads were collapsed and filtered. For each sample, productive Simpson clonality was calculated as the square root of Simpson's diversity index over productive rearrangements. TCRdb mirrors the immuneACCESS table, restricted to in-frame sequences. Some clones are absent from its copies; in checked studies, under half trace to an unresolved V gene, and the reason for the others is unknown. Clone size and the V and J calls come from that table; the DNA yielded D and trimming. Recorded for this sample are over 130,000 clones; 70% to 90% of them occurred a single time. Of the sample, 28% falls within the top ten clones.

Study-level results and caveats: How much clinical and demographic metadata was included differed by source and by participant, and the metadata was provided uncurated.

Source material: peripheral blood. The chain links TRBV19 with TRBJ1-3; TRBD1 is perhaps the D gene, given 5 matching bases. The source of this sequence is a human donor in a cohort sampled during active COVID-19. Here the CDR3 is given as CASAAPGLGGNTIYF. The DNA sequence is as follows: TGTGCCAGCGCCGCCCCAGGGCTGGGTGGAAACACCATATATTTT.